Shown below are 4 T cell receptor beta chains from a single sample sequenced in a study of T-cell reconstitution after alpha-beta-depleted transplantation in children. The TCRbeta library was prepared with unique molecular identifiers. TCRdb reprocessed the PCR reads with MiXCR, giving one entry per CDR3 protein. The profile shows 250,000 to 400,000 distinct CDR3 sequences, approximately 23% of them singletons. The material sequenced was PBMCs, mostly from graft donor cells, taken 180 days after TCRalphabeta/CD19-depleted stem cell transplant. These receptor sequences come from a male patient between 5 and 17 years old who had a stem cell transplant for acute lymphoblastic leukemia, so the T cells may come from the graft donor.

This clonotype has just a few counts. This chain joins TRBV7-7 and TRBJ2-7; weak D call: TRBD2 (6 bases). Trimming took 2 bases from V and 1 from J, leaving 21 bases between them. This CDR3 region has 18 residues. The germline CDR1 and CDR2 sequences are SSHAT and FNYEAQ (reference sequence). The DNA of the CDR3 is TGTGCCAGCAGCTTACAGACTAGGCCCCCGACCCTGTCCTACGAGCAGTACTTC. Translation: CASSLQTRPPTLSYEQYF. The full variable domain, completed using reference TRBV7-7 and TRBJ2-7, is GAGVSQSPRYKVTKRGQDVTLRCDPISSHATLYWYQQALGQGPEFLTYFNYEAQPDKSGLPSDRFSAERPEGSISTLTIQRTEQRDSAMYRCASSLQTRPPTLSYEQYFGPGTRLTVT.

The gene calls are TRBV20-1 and TRBJ2-5; 12 bases align to TRBD1. This CDR3 is built from 15 residues. Germline lookup yields CDR1 DFQATT and CDR2 SNEGSKA (reference sequence). V was clipped by 0 bases and J by 5 bases; unmatched bases: 4. The CDR3 bases are TGCAGTGCTAGAGATAGGGACAGGGGGCAGGAGACCCAGTACTTC. Translation gives CSARDRDRGQETQYF.

The chain uses TRBV20-1 and TRBJ2-1; 7 positions match TRBD2. The CDR3 loop spans 15 amino acids. CDR1 and CDR2 from the germline V gene are DFQATT and SNEGSKA (reference sequence). J was trimmed by 6 bases and V by 6 bases; bases with no gene match: 14. CDR3: CSARRDYQFPNEQFF. CDR3 DNA sequence: TGCAGTGCCAGACGGGACTACCAATTTCCCAATGAGCAGTTCTTC.

This chain connects TRBV19 to TRBJ1-6; 12 bases match TRBD1. The CDR3 has 17 amino acids. J gave up 5 bases and V 7 bases, and 9 bases lay outside the gene matches. Germline lookup yields CDR1 LNHDA and CDR2 SQIVND (reference sequence). CDR3 nucleotides: TGTGCCAGTATGGGACAGGGGGCGCACCGGAATAATTCACCCCTCCACTTT. Protein product: CASMGQGAHRNNSPLHF.